This T cell receptor beta chain derives from a study of blood T cell repertoires in COVID-19 (dated by TCRdb to 2019 to 2021). About the full investigation: Samples from collaborators originated in the United States, Italy and Spain and spanned both the acute and convalescent phases of COVID-19. The samples were drawn from two sources: the first 160 participants of the ongoing ImmuneRACE study, and 1,254 subjects contributed by 6 global collaborators. The dataset comprised deeply sampled blood TCRbeta repertoires from subjects exposed to, actively infected with, or recovered from COVID-19. The prospective study material was composed of cDNA or gDNA derived from T cells, B-cell-depleted T cells, or PBMCs. The sample metadata nearly always contained a de-identified subject ID, COVID-19 status, age in years and sex. Where HLA class I and class II types were available, the types were taken from metadata supplied by the sample provider, not from assay-based typing. The repertoires were released in a freely available public database meant as a resource for research on the immune response to SARS-CoV-2. Results and caveats for the whole study, not just this receptor: How much clinical and demographic metadata was included differed by source and by participant, and the metadata was provided uncurated.

Collaborating institutions collected whole blood in K2EDTA tubes following their own protocols. For TCRbeta analysis, collaborators shipped samples as frozen whole blood, isolated PBMCs, or DNA extracted from either of those sample types. TCRbeta CDR3 regions were amplified from genomic DNA by means of the immunoSEQ Assay, a bias-controlled multiplex PCR. The paper's data handling went like this. Within the assay, amplification of reference gene primers was used to estimate how many nucleated cells each sample contained. To quantify the absolute abundance of each unique TCRbeta CDR3 rearrangement, sequence reads were collapsed and filtered. Productive Simpson clonality was computed per sample as the square root of Simpson's diversity index over productive rearrangements. TCRdb retrieved this table from immuneACCESS and kept in-frame rearrangements only. Not all clones are present; in checked studies, unresolved V genes account for under half, and no reason is known for the remainder. V, J and clone size were drawn from that table, and D and trimming were deduced from the DNA. The sample yields 80,000 to 95,000 clones; roughly nine tenths were counted once. The ten largest make up roughly 1.8% of the sample.

This clone came up once. Its antigen is unknown. Base qualities are not recorded, but no much larger clone differs from it by a single base. The sequence was collected from a human donor with active COVID-19. The donor label of this sample is uncertain. The sequenced material came from peripheral blood.

The nucleotides read TGTGCCAGCCTTAGCGGGGGGGATTCGATCCAAGAGACCCAGTACTTC. It translates to CASLSGGDSIQETQYF. This sequence uses TRBV21-1 and TRBJ2-5; the table's TRBD2 call for D was not verified on the DNA. TRBV21-1 is tagged as a pseudogene. From its cysteine to its phenylalanine, the CDR3 spans 16 amino acids. Kept here is only the CDR3 DNA, which spans 48 bases and is read in frame from base 1.